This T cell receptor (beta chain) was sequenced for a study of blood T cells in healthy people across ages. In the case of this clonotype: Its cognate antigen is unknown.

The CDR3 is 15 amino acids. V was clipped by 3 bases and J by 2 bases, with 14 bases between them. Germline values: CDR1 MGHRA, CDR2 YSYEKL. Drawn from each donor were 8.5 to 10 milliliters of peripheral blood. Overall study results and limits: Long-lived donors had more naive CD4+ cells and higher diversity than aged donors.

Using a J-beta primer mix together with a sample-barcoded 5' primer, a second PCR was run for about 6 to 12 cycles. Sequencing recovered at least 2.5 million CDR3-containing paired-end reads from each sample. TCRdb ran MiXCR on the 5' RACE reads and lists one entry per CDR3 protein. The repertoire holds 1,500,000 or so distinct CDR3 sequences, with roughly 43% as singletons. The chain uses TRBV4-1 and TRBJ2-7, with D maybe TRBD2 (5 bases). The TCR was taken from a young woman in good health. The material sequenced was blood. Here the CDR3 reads CASSHQTSGTYEQYF. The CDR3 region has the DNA TGCGCCAGCAGCCACCAGACAAGCGGTACCTACGAGCAGTACTTC.